This record covers a single TCR beta chain. What it recognizes is unknown. This sample was included in a study of shared clonotypes between healthy human individuals. CD8 cells regarded as naive lacked CD45RO, were positively chosen for CCR7, and omitted terminally differentiated effector memory CD45RA+ cells. V was clipped by 5 bases and J by 0 bases; unmatched bases: 11. Germline-derived CDR1 and CDR2 are SNHLY and FYNNEI. The CDR3 covers 17 residues. Some clones are missing from TCRdb's copy, which holds only in-frame ones; the method was immunoSEQ multiplex PCR. The repertoire includes around 620,000 clones, about 95% of them detected once, and over 0.1% sits in the top ten. Overall study findings and caveats: The genetic and exposure-history diversity represented was limited by few donors. Estimated richness values were generally larger in naive subsets than in memory subsets.

The receptor comes from a woman between 25 and 40 years old in good health. What was sequenced was naive CD8+ T cells sorted from blood. The genes are TRBV2 and TRBJ2-7, with 9 bases lining up with TRBD2. The CDR3 coding sequence is TGTGCCAGCAGTCCAATCCTCTCGACTAGCGGCTCCTACGAGCAGTACTTC. This sequence encodes CASSPILSTSGSYEQYF.